In its sample, the clone carrying this T cell receptor (beta chain) was seen many times. This entry comes from a study of blood T cell repertoires in COVID-19. Looking at the study overall: PBMCs, B-cell-depleted T cells, or T cells were the source of the cDNA or gDNA that made up the material.

The assay was immunoSEQ multiplex PCR, and TCRdb's table has in-frame clones only and misses some. The table has fewer than 80,000 clones, around 84% seen once. V was trimmed by 5 bases and J by 2 bases, leaving 13 bases between them. In germline, CDR1 is MNHEY, CDR2 SMNVEV (reference sequence). The CDR3 runs to 15 residues. This TCR came from a woman older than 75 with acute or convalescent COVID-19. Specimen: peripheral blood. V usage is TRBV27 and J usage is TRBJ1-5, with a weak D call TRBD1 (5 bases). CDR3 loop: CASSRARAGNQPQHF. For the CDR3, the DNA is TGTGCCAGCAGTAGGGCCAGGGCTGGCAATCAGCCCCAGCATTTT.